This T cell receptor (beta chain) derives from a study of blood T cell repertoires in COVID-19. Losses at the gene ends were 1 base for V and 7 bases for J; bases not matched to a gene: 3. Germline CDR1 and CDR2: MNHNS and SASEGT. CDR3 length equals 14 residues. Original analysis: Reference gene primers were amplified, and this amplification served to estimate nucleated cell counts. Libraries were prepared by immunoSEQ multiplex PCR; TCRdb keeps only in-frame clonotypes and omits some of them. The V and J calls and clone size were taken over from that table, and D and trimming were inferred from the DNA. The sample contains roughly 86,000 clones, about four fifths of which appear only once.

This sequence was found in a woman in her seventies with acute or convalescent COVID-19. The sample was peripheral blood. The gene calls are TRBV6-1 and TRBJ1-5; 8 bases align to TRBD1. This CDR3 reads CASSEGTGFQPQHF. CDR3 in DNA: TGTGCCAGCAGTGAAGGGACAGGGTTCCAGCCCCAGCATTTT.